This TCR beta chain was recovered during a study of OX40 agonist ivuxolimab in advanced cancers. CDR1 is SGHNT, CDR2 YYREEE, per germline (reference sequence). The J segment lost 8 bases and the V segment lost 4 bases, leaving 11 bases of the junction unmatched. This CDR3 is built from 14 residues. This clone was seen once. Produced via immunoSEQ multiplex PCR; TCRdb's table is partial and in-frame only. Among just over 95,000 clones listed, nearly 90% were seen once. The input for sequencing was CD4+ or CD8+ T cells sorted from blood, taken in a trial of the OX40 agonist ivuxolimab. The receptor comes from an adult with an advanced solid tumor such as melanoma, head and neck, liver or kidney cancer. The chain couples TRBV5-4 to TRBJ1-1, with TRBD1 matching over 7 bases. The CDR3 DNA follows: TGTGCCAGCAGCGTCCTGCCGGGACAGCAAGAAGCTTTCTTT. This encodes CASSVLPGQQEAFF.